This TCR beta chain was captured in a study of T cells after posttransplantation cyclophosphamide. This clone was recorded many times. Generated by immunoSEQ multiplex PCR, the TCRdb table keeps only in-frame clones and is missing some. The repertoire consists of approximately 40,000 clones, none detected only once. Germline V CDR1 and CDR2: SGHRS, YFSETQ. CDR3 size: 14 residues. With 5 bases clipped from V and 0 bases from J, the junction kept 3 bases outside the gene matches. The TCR originated in a man aged 40-50 years in good health, CMV-negative, and a related stem cell transplant donor. This chain joins TRBV5-1 and TRBJ2-5, with 8 bases lining up with TRBD2. Sequencing was done on a sample of PBMCs. The CDR3 sequence is CASSRGGHQETQYF. The CDR3, as DNA: TGCGCCAGCAGTCGCGGGGGGCACCAAGAGACCCAGTACTTC.